The entry below describes one T cell receptor (beta chain). This specimen belongs to a study of radiotherapy plus CTLA-4 blockade in lung cancer. Study overall: Among all patients, roughly 19% showed objective responses, while about 30% had disease control.

Produced via immunoSEQ multiplex PCR; TCRdb's table is partial and in-frame only. The data show roughly 45,000 clones, 50% to 70% seen once. The CDR3 is 14 amino acids. Germline V CDR1 and CDR2: SQVTM, ANQGSEA. The junction had 7 bases not matched to a gene; V was cut back by 0 bases and J by 5 bases. This chain uses TRBV29-1 with TRBJ2-7, with 7 bases matching TRBD1. This clonotype was sampled from a human donor with non-small cell lung cancer who had a partial response to radiotherapy plus ipilimumab. This sample comprised peripheral blood, obtained from a patient treated with radiotherapy plus ipilimumab. CDR3 protein: CSVEELTGRDEQYF. In DNA form, the CDR3 reads TGCAGCGTTGAAGAGTTGACAGGGCGGGACGAGCAGTACTTC.